A single T cell receptor (beta chain) is shown here with its context. Its antigen is still unknown. Base qualities are not at hand, and no much larger clone is one base apart. This specimen comes from a study of Graves' ophthalmopathy and Graves' hyperthyroidism (dated by TCRdb to 2017 to 2018). The study in broad terms: A patient counted as having stable hyperthyroidism if there was no progression to ophthalmopathy within 18 months of follow-up. The study used signatures of the TCR beta repertoire to tell Graves' ophthalmopathy apart from Graves' hyperthyroidism and to predict which patients would progress to ophthalmopathy. In total, approximately 130 blood samples were TCR-sequenced: around 42 ophthalmopathy, under 85 hyperthyroidism and about 17 hyperthyroidism-to-ophthalmopathy patients. To explore V-J signatures that separate ophthalmopathy from hyperthyroidism, a discovery set of approximately 100 patients was enrolled, consisting of about 43 with ophthalmopathy and around 57 with stable hyperthyroidism. The independent validation cohort included about 20 hyperthyroidism patients plus 17 patients who later progressed from hyperthyroidism to ophthalmopathy. In more than five hyperthyroidism patients, T-cell repertoires of thyroid tissue and blood were compared. Once sampling was done, hyperthyroidism patients were given methimazole at a starting dose of 30 mg daily, while ophthalmopathy patients were given high-dose intravenous methylprednisolone. Study-wide findings and limitations: Most of the expanded thyroid clonotypes with a frequency above 0.001 were also detected in blood, and it was suggested that the thyroid immune response may be reflected by blood repertoires. In validation, the model predicted ophthalmopathy progression with about 70% sensitivity and roughly 72% specificity; eleven to twelve predicted patients were CT-confirmed with GO in a median of 6.5 months. No statistical method was used to predetermine the sample size, and group allocation was not hidden from the investigators. In cross-validation, the 13-signature model distinguished ophthalmopathy from stable hyperthyroidism with approximately 90% sensitivity and over 81% specificity, while in the test set the corresponding values were around 79% and 71%.

Its CDR3 holds 11 amino acids, cysteine through phenylalanine. The CDR3 DNA has 33 bases and is translated from base 1. Looking up the germline V gene (reference sequence) yields CDR1 DFQATT and CDR2 SNEGSKA. V gives up 1 base and J gives up 6 bases, and the segment between their germline ends measures 7 bases. For repertoire sequencing, TCR beta CDR3 regions were amplified from RNA transcripts. HTBI primers and the Qiagen OneStep RT-PCR kit were used in a first-round RT-PCR, which was followed by a second-round multiplex PCR, size selection and purification. The libraries underwent paired-end sequencing with 100 bp reads on an Illumina HiSeq2000. In the source study's methods: Reads were processed with SOAPnuke, discarding reads with adapters, uncalled bases, mean Phred below 15, or no exact constant-primer or identifier match. COPE v1.2.5 was used to merge high-quality paired reads. Each unique nucleotide sequence was treated as a clonotype, and MiTCR v1.1 was used to align the clonotypes to the IMGT TRB V, D and J references. Analysis was restricted to V-J combinations with a frequency above 0.0001, which covered 99.2% of repertoires. For each V-J combination, a TCR clonal expansion and chaos score was defined as F50 clonal expansion divided by the chaos observed in the TCRdist matrix. Welch's t-statistics and random forest were used to reduce the features to approximately 13 V-J combinations, which were then used as input to a naive Bayes classifier. Thyroid-blood repertoire similarity was quantified with the Morisita-Horn index. The public reads were run again by TCRdb, first through fastp at Q25 and then through MiXCR, and only productive beta chains were kept. Rows with one shared CDR3 protein collapse into an entry with the most common genes and DNA. The V and J calls follow TCRdb's processing rather than the paper's. This sample gives approximately 1.2 million distinct CDR3 sequences in total; roughly two fifths of them show up just once. The ten largest clones take up roughly 10% of the sample.

Hyperthyroidism patients were newly diagnosed, were aged 18 to 65 years, and had a disease duration under 2 months. Patients with other autoimmune diseases, uncontrolled infections, pregnancy or lactation were excluded. Clinical symptoms, serum thyroxine, TRAb, thyroid ultrasound and orbital computed tomography formed the basis of the diagnosis. Total RNA was extracted with Trizol reagent and quality-checked on an Agilent 2100 Bioanalyzer. This TCR derives from an adult man with Graves' hyperthyroidism. The rearranged chain carries TRBV20-1 and TRBJ2-7; the D gene cannot be resolved reliably. Material: peripheral blood or thyroid tissue (not recorded which). The CDR3 region has the sequence CSARGNPEQYF. At the DNA level, the sequence is TGCAGTGCTAGAGGCAACCCCGAGCAGTACTTC.